This TCR beta chain is drawn from a study of radiation and T cells in renal cell carcinoma (dated by TCRdb to 2018 to 2020). As for the study more broadly: Samples were obtained from a clinical trial, in which 15 Gy stereotactic body radiation therapy was delivered to primary renal cell carcinomas and nephrectomy was performed 4 weeks later. In total, fewer than 55 samples underwent TCR beta sequencing: about 26 tumors plus 27 peripheral blood samples. Across all 50 or so samples, under 5 million unique CDR3 nucleotide sequences, encoding 2,658,974 unique CDR3 amino acid sequences, were identified.

A remark on this clone: It lacks a known antigen. Per-base qualities were not stored, and no clone one base away is much larger.

TCR beta libraries were generated from genomic DNA with the immunoSEQ kit, following the manufacturer's recommendations. For library preparation, a first multiplex PCR was performed with proprietary primers, followed by a second PCR in which unique barcodes were added, and bead cleanups were performed after each round. A kit-provided positive control reaction and a negative control reaction were included in every sample batch. The final libraries underwent checking on an Agilent 4200 TapeStation D1000 ScreenTape, volumetric pooling, and quantification by qPCR. Sequencing ran on an Illumina NextSeq500 with a MidOutput 150-cycle cartridge, using 156 Read1 and 15 Index1 cycles with kit custom primers. The pooled library was loaded at 0.75 to 1 pM, and around 20% PhiX control was spiked in. On the study's bioinformatics: Vendor-processed data were analyzed in R, with a clonotype defined as all T cells sharing the same CDR3 nucleotide sequence. In the clone abundance analyses, frequencies were normalized to the 10,000 most abundant clones in each sample. Public T cell clones, averaging fewer than five per sample, were removed before analysis. A difference in abundance of at least 32-fold between compartments was used to define tumor-enriched and baseline blood-enriched clonotypes. A beta-binomial differential abundance model was used to identify clonotypes that were expanded or contracted between blood time points. Tumor-blood repertoire similarity was measured with the Baroni-Urbani and Buser coefficient, and group comparisons used two-tailed Wilcoxon tests in R. TCRdb provides this immuneACCESS table in a form limited to in-frame rearrangements. Some clones are lacking; in checked studies, under half of them reflect an unresolved V gene, and why the rest are absent is not known. That table gives V, J and clone size, and the DNA gave D and trimming. For this sample there are more than 65,000 clones; 80% to 90% appear just once. The biggest ten clones account for 20% to 25% of the sample.

Overall study results and their limits: In blood, the top tumor clonotypes increased between baseline and 2 weeks post-radiation and then shrank by 4 weeks, which suggests that tumor-resident clones expanded only transiently. Tracking of blood repertoire dynamics stopped at roughly 29 days after treatment, with no follow-up past that point. No pretreatment tumor biopsies were available, so the baseline intratumoral presence of clonotypes could not be determined. The single-armed trial design could not address effects of radiation dose or scheduling on the TCR repertoire.

The time point label of this sample denotes: blood 2 weeks post-SBRT. The treatment or condition label for this specimen denotes: 15 Gy SBRT to primary tumor, nephrectomy 4 weeks later. To follow tumor-enriched clonotypes, serial peripheral blood was collected from radiation-treated patients at baseline and at 2 weeks and 4 weeks after SBRT. Every patient's renal cell carcinoma showed clear cell pathology. Genomic DNA for TCR sequencing was prepared using the QIAamp DNA Blood Mini Kit (Qiagen). Only samples passing all quality control checks were included in the analyses. Here the sequenced sample was blood, taken from a patient whose treatment included radiotherapy and nephrectomy. This TCR derives from a woman in her forties or fifties with renal cell carcinoma.

The nucleotide sequence reads as follows: TGTGCCAGCAGCCGCAGGGGGCCCTACGAGCAGTACTTC. It specifies CASSRRGPYEQYF. The chain joins TRBV25-1 to TRBJ2-7; 8 central bases correspond to TRBD1. Taken from the germline V gene, the CDR1 and CDR2 loops are MGHDK and SYGVNS. The CDR3 contains 13 residues, cysteine and phenylalanine counted. The read is trimmed to its CDR3 DNA, 39 bases read in frame from base 1. The V end gives up 6 bases and the J end 2 bases, leaving 3 bases in the junction not matched to a gene.